This TCR beta chain was found in a study of T cell changes during pregnancy in multiple sclerosis. V was clipped by 1 base and J by 1 base, with 7 bases between them. The CDR3 extends over 14 amino acids. The germline gives CDR1 SGHTA, CDR2 FQGNSA. Using immunoSEQ multiplex PCR, the repertoire was profiled, and TCRdb retains in-frame clones only, with some absent. The data show approximately 40,000 clones, around 90% seen once. The V call is TRBV7-2, the J call TRBJ2-5, with D hard to call. The material was CD4+ T cells from peripheral blood mononuclear cells, obtained after pregnancy. This TCR was sampled from a female donor in good health, enrolled as a control in a pregnancy study. CDR3 protein: CASSLELVQETQYF. The CDR3 DNA follows: TGTGCCAGCAGCTTAGAGCTCGTCCAAGAGACCCAGTACTTC.